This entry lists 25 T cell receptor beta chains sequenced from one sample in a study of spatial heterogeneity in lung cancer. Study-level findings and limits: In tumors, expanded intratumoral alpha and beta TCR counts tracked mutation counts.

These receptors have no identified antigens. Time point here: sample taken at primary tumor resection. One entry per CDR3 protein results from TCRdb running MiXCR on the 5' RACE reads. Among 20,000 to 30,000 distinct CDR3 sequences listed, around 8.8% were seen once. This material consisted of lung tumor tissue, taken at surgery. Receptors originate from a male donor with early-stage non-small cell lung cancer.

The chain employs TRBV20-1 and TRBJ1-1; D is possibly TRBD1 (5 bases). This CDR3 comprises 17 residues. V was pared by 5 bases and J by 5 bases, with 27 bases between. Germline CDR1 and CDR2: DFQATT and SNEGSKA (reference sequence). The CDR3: CSAYPIWDGNDETEAFF. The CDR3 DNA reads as TGCAGTGCTTACCCTATCTGGGACGGTAATGACGAGACTGAAGCTTTCTTT.

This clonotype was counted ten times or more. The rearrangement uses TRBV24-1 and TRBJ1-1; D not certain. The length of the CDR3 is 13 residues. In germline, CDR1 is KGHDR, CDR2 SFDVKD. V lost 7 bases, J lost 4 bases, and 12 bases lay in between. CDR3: CATRGGVSTEAFF. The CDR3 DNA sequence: TGTGCCACCAGGGGCGGGGTTAGCACTGAAGCTTTCTTT.

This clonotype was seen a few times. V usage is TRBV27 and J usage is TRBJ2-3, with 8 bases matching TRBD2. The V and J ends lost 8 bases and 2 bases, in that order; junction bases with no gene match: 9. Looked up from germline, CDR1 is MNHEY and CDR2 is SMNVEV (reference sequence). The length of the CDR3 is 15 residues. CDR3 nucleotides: TGTGCCAGCTACCGAGCGGGGGCCCTCACAGATACGCAGTATTTT. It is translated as CASYRAGALTDTQYF.

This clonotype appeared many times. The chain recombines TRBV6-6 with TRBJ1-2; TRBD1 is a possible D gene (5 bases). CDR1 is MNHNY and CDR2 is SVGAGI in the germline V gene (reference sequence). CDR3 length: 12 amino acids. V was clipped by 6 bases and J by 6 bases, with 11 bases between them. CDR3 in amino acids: CASRKAQDGYTF. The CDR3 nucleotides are TGTGCCAGCAGAAAGGCACAGGATGGCTACACCTTC.

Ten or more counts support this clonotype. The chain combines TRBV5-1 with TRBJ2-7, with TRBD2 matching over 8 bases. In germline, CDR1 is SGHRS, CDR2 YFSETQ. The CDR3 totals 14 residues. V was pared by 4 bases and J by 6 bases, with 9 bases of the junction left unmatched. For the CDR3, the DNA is TGCGCCAGCAGCACTTCGACCGGGGGGGGCGAGCAGTACTTC. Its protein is CASSTSTGGGEQYF.

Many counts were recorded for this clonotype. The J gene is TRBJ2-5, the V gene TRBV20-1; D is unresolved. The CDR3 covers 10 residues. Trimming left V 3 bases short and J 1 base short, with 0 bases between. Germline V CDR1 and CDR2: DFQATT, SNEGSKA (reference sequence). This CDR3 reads CSASQETQYF. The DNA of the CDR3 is TGCAGTGCTAGCCAAGAGACCCAGTACTTC.

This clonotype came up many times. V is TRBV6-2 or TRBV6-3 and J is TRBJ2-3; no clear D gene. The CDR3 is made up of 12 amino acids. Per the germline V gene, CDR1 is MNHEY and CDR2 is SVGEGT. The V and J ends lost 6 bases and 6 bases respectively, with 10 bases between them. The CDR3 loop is CASSPNRDTQYF. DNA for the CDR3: TGTGCCAGCAGCCCGAACCGGGATACGCAGTATTTT.

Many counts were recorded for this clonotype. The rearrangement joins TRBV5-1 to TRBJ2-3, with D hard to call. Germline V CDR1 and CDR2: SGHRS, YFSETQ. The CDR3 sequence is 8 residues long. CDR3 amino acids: CESDLLYF. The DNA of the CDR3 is TGCGAAAGTGATCTTCTGTATTTT. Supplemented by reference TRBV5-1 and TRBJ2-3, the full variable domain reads KAGVTQTPRYLIKTRGQQVTLSCSPISGHRSVSWYQQTPGQGLQFLFEYFSETQRNKGNFPGRFSGRQFSNSRSEMNVSTLELGDSALYLCESDLLYFGPGTRLTVL.

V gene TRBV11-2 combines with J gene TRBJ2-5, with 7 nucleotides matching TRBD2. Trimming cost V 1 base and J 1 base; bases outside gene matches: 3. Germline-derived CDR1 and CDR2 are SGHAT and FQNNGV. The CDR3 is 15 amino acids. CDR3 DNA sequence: TGTGCCAGCAGCTTAGGAGGCGGGAGCCAAGAGACCCAGTACTTC. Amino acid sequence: CASSLGGGSQETQYF.

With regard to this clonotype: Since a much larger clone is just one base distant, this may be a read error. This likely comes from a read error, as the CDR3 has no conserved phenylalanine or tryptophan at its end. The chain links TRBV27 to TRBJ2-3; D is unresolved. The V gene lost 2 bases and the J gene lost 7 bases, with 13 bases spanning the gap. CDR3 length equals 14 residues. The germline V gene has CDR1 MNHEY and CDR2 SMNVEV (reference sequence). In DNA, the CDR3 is TGTGCCAGCAGTTTAGGGCGGCCGATCAATACGCAGTATATT. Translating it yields CASSLGRPINTQYI.

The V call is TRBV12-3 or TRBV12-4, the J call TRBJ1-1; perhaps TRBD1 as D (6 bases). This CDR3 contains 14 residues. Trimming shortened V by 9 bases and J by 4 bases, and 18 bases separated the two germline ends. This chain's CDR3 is CASTPQGRITEAFF. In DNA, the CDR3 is TGTGCCAGTACCCCACAGGGAAGAATCACTGAAGCTTTCTTT.

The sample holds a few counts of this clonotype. CDR3 in amino acids: CASSLGPGQGRYEQYF. The CDR3, as DNA: TGTGCCAGCAGCTTAGGCCCGGGACAGGGTAGATACGAGCAGTACTTC. V is TRBV7-9 and J is TRBJ2-7; the match to TRBD1 covers 9 bases. J lost 4 bases, V lost 1 base, and 8 bases had no gene match. Looked up from germline, CDR1 is SEHNR and CDR2 is FQNEAQ (reference sequence). The CDR3 is made up of 16 amino acids.

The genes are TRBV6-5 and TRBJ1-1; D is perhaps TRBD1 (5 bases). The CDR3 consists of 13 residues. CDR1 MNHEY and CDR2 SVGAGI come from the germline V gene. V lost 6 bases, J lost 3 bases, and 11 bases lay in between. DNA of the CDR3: TGTGCCAGCAGGGTACGAGGGGACACTGAAGCTTTCTTT. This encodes CASRVRGDTEAFF.

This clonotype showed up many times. The CDR3 DNA reads as TGTGCCAGCAGCTTTGTTGGGACAAAAGGCACTGAAGCTTTCTTT. It encodes CASSFVGTKGTEAFF. The chain joins TRBV7-8 to TRBJ1-1; D might be TRBD1 (6 bases). The V end was cut by 3 bases, the J end by 4 bases, with 15 bases between. Germline lookup yields CDR1 SGHVS and CDR2 FQNEAQ. CDR3 length equals 15 residues.

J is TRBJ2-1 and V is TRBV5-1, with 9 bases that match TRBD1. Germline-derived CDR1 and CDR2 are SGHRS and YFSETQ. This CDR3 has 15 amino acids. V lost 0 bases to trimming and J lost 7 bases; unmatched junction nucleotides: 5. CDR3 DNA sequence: TGCGCCAGCAGCTTGGAGGGGACAGGGTTTAATGAGCAGTTCTTC. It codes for CASSLEGTGFNEQFF.

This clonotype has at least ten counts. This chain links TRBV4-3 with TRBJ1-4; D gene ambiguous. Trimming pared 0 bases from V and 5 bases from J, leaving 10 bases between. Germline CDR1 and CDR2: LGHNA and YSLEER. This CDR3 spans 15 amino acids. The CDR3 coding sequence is TGCGCCAGCAGCCAAGACTTGGGCGGGAATGAAAAACTGTTTTTT. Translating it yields CASSQDLGGNEKLFF.

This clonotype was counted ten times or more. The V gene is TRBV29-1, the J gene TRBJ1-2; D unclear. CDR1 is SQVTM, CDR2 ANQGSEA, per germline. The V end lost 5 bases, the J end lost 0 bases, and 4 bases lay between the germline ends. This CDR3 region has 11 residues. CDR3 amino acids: CSVYANYGYTF. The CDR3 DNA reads TGCAGCGTTTATGCTAACTATGGCTACACCTTC.

DNA for the CDR3: TGCAGCGTGGGCCTAGCGGGGGGGCCCCTTGATACGCAGTATTTT. This encodes CSVGLAGGPLDTQYF. V and J are TRBV29-1 and TRBJ2-3; 12 positions match TRBD2. This CDR3 comprises 15 residues. V shed 6 bases, J shed 6 bases, and the junction held 10 bases outside the gene matches. Germline CDR1 is SQVTM and CDR2 is ANQGSEA.

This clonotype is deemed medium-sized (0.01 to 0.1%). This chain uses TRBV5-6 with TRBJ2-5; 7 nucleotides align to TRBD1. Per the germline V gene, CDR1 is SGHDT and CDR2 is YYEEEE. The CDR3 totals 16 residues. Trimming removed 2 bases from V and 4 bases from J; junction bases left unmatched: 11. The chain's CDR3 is CASSFRTGSGAETQYF. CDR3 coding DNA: TGTGCCAGCAGCTTCAGGACAGGTTCCGGGGCAGAGACCCAGTACTTC.

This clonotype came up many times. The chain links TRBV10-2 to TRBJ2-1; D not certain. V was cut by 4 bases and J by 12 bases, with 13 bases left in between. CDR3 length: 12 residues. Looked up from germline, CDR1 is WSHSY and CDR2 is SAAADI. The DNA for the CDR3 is TGCGCCAGCAGTGTGTTCCTTGGTGCGCAGTTCTTC. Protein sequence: CASSVFLGAQFF.

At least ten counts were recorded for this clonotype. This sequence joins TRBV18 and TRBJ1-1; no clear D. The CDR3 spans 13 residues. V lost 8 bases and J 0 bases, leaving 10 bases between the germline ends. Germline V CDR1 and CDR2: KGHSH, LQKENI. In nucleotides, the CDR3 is TGTGCCAGCCATCCCCAGTTGAACACTGAAGCTTTCTTT. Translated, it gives CASHPQLNTEAFF.

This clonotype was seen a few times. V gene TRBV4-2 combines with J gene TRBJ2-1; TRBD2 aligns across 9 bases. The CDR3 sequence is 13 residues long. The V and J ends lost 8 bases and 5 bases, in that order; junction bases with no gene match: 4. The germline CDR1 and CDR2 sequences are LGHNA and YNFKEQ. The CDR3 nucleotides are TGTGCCAGCCTGCGGGGGGGGGACAATGAGCAGTTCTTC. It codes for CASLRGGDNEQFF.

CDR3 nucleotide sequence: TGTGCCAGCAGTTACTCAGGGAGAGGGGCCCAGTACTTC. Translated: CASSYSGRGAQYF. The V gene is TRBV6-5, the J gene TRBJ2-5; D tentatively reads TRBD1 or TRBD2 (5 bases each). CDR3 length equals 13 residues. V was trimmed by 0 bases and J by 9 bases, leaving 11 bases between them. Germline values: CDR1 MNHEY, CDR2 SVGAGI.

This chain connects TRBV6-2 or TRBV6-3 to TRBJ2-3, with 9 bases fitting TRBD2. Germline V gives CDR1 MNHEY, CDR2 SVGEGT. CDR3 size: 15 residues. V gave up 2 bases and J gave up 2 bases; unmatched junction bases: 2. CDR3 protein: CASSYTSGYTDTQYF. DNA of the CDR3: TGTGCCAGCAGTTACACTAGCGGGTACACAGATACGCAGTATTTT.

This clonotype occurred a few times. The CDR3 here is CASSFGTGGYEQYF. CDR3 DNA: TGTGCCAGCAGTTTCGGAACAGGGGGGTACGAGCAGTACTTC. This sequence joins TRBV12-3 or TRBV12-4 and TRBJ2-7, with TRBD1 identical over 8 bases. The ends lost 3 bases at V and 4 bases at J; junction bases unmatched: 5. CDR3 length: 14 residues.